This T cell receptor beta chain was identified during a study of blood T cell repertoires in COVID-19 (dated by TCRdb to 2018 to 2021). For the study in its entirety: Samples covering the acute and convalescent phases of COVID-19 were provided by collaborators in the United States, Italy and Spain. Subjects who had been exposed to COVID-19, were actively infected with it, or had recovered from it provided the deeply sampled blood TCRbeta repertoires that made up the dataset. A de-identified subject ID, COVID-19 status, age in years and sex were almost always included in the sample metadata. Samples came from the ongoing ImmuneRACE study (first 160 participants) plus 1,254 subjects from 6 global collaborators. The repertoires were released in a freely available public database meant as a resource for research on the immune response to SARS-CoV-2. The material from the prospective study consisted of cDNA or gDNA derived from T cells, B-cell-depleted T cells, or PBMCs. Where available, HLA class I and class II types were obtained from metadata supplied by the sample provider rather than from assay-based typing.

The immunoSEQ Assay, a bias-controlled multiplex PCR, was used to amplify TCRbeta CDR3 regions from genomic DNA. As for the authors' bioinformatics: The number of nucleated cells in each sample was estimated by amplification of reference gene primers within the assay. To quantify the absolute abundance of each unique TCRbeta CDR3 rearrangement, sequence reads were collapsed and filtered. For each sample, productive Simpson clonality was calculated as the square root of Simpson's diversity index over productive rearrangements. In TCRdb, the immuneACCESS table is reduced to in-frame sequences with V and J assigned. These tables do not hold every clone; where another copy was compared, an unresolved V gene accounts for under half, and the others remain unexplained. D and trimming come from the DNA, and the V and J calls and clone size come from that table. This sample holds roughly 250,000 clones; 88% were observed only once. The ten largest clones take up 0.95% to 1.5% of the sample.

CDR1 and CDR2, looked up from the germline V gene (reference sequence), are MNHEY and SMNVEV. The CDR3 has 16 amino acids, counting the end cysteine and phenylalanine. Left in the record is the CDR3 DNA by itself, 48 bases read in frame from the first base. V is clipped by 7 bases and J by 6 bases, and the sequence between their germline boundaries is 22 bases long. What the research found in general, with its limitations: Clinical and demographic metadata were provided uncurated, with the amount varying by source and participant.

This clone was seen a single time. The antigen it binds to is not known. It has no much larger one-base neighbor in the sample; base qualities were not kept. Participants in the prospective study were aged about 18 to 90 years, lived in 20 to 25 United States geographic areas, and enrolled through a virtual design. In the prospective study, cohorts were assigned on the basis of participant-reported clinical history obtained from a screening survey and a study questionnaire. In the prospective study, whole blood, serum and a nasopharyngeal or oropharyngeal swab were collected from each participant by mobile phlebotomists. Participants in the prospective study had the option to provide additional blood draws and questionnaires over an approximately 2-month period. Before DNA extraction, blood samples from the prospective study were shipped at room temperature or frozen.

The receptor chain draws on TRBV27 and TRBJ1-5; confidence is insufficient to name the D gene. The receptor was isolated from a woman aged 40 to 50 with acute COVID-19. Material: PBMCs or T cells enriched from blood (not recorded which). CDR3 protein: CASTPRLVPGGQPQHF. The nucleotide sequence is TGTGCCAGCACCCCGCGCTTAGTTCCCGGAGGTCAGCCCCAGCATTTT.